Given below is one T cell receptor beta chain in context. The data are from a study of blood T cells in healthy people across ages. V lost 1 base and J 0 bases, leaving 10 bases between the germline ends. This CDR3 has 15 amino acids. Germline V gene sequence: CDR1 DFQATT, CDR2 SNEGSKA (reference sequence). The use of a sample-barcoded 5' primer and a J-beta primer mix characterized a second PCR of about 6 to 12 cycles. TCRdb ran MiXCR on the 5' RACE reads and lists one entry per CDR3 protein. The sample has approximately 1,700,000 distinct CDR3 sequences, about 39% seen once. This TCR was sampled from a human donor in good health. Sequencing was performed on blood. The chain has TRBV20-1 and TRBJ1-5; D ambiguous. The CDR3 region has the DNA TGCAGTGCTAGAGGCAGGCATTATAGCAATCAGCCCCAGCATTTT. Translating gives CSARGRHYSNQPQHF.